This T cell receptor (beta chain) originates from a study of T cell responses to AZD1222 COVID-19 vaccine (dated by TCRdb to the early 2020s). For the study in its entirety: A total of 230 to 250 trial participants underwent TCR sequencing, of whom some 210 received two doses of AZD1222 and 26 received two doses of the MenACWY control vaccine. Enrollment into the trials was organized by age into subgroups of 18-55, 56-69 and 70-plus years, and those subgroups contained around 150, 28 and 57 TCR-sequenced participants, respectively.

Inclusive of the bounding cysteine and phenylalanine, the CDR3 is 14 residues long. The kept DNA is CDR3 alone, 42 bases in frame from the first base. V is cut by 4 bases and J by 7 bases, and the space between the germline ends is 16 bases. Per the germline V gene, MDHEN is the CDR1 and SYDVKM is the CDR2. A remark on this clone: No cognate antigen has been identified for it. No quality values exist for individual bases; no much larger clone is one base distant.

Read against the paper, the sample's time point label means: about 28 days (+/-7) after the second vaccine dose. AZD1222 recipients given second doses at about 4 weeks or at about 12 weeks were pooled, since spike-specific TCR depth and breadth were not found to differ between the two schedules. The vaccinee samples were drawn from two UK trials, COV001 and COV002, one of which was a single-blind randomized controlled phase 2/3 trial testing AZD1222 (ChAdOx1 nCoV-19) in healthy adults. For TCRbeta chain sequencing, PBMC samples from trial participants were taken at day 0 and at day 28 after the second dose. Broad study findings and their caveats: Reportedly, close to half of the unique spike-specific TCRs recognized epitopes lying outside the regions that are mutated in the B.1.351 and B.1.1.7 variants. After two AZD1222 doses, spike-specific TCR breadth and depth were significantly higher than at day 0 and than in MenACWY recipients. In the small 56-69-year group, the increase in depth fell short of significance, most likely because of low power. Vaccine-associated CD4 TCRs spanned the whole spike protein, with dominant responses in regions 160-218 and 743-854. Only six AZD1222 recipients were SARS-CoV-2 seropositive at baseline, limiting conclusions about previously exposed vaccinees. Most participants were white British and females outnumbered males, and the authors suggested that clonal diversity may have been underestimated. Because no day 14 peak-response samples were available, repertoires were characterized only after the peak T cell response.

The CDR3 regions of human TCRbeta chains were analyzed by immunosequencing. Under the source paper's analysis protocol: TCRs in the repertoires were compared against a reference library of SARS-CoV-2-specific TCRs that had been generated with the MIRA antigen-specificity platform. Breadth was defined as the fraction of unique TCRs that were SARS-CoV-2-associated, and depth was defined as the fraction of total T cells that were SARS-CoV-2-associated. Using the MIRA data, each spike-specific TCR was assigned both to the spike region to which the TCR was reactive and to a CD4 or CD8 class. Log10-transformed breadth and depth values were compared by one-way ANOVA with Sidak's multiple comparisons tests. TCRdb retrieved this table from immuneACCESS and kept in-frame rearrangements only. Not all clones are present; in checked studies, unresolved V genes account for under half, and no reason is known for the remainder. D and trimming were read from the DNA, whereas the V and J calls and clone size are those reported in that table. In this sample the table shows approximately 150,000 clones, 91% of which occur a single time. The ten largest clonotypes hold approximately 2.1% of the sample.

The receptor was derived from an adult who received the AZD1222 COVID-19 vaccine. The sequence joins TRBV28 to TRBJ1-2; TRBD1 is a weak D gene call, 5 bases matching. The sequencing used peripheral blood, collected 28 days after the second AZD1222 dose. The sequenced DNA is TGTGCCAGCAGTTCCGGGGGAGCGGGGTTTGGCTACACCTTC. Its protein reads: CASSSGGAGFGYTF.